This is a list of T cell receptor beta chains from one sample in a study of OX40 agonist ivuxolimab in advanced cancers. Only in-frame clones appear in the TCRdb table, and some are missing; sequencing was by immunoSEQ multiplex PCR. The sample includes 50,000 or so clones, approximately 89% of them seen just once. Sequences were derived from CD4+ or CD8+ T cells sorted from blood, sampled in a trial of the OX40 agonist ivuxolimab. These receptors were collected from an adult with an advanced solid tumor such as melanoma, head and neck, liver or kidney cancer. Each CDR3 is given with its conserved first and last residue. A D gene is named only where the DNA matches it firmly. Clone sizes are given selectively: once, few, many, or a class where the clone is expanded.

V gene: TRBV27
clone size: .
CDR3 length: 14
D gene: TRBD2
J gene: TRBJ2-7
CDR3 protein: CASSPTLGGYEQYF
CDR3 DNA: TGTGCCAGCAGCCCCACTCTGGGAGGGTACGAGCAGTACTTC

V gene: TRBV4-2
clone size: .
CDR3 length: 15
D gene: .
J gene: TRBJ1-3
CDR3 protein: CASSFLMGTGNTIYF
CDR3 DNA: TGTGCCAGCAGCTTTTTGATGGGGACTGGAAACACCATATATTTT

V gene: TRBV9
clone size: .
CDR3 length: 11
D gene: .
J gene: TRBJ2-2
CDR3 protein: CASSDAGELFF
CDR3 DNA: TGTGCCAGCAGCGATGCCGGGGAGCTGTTTTTT

V gene: TRBV27
clone size: .
CDR3 length: 14
D gene: .
J gene: TRBJ1-3
CDR3 protein: CASRPGEPGNTIYF
CDR3 DNA: TGTGCCAGCAGACCCGGGGAACCTGGAAACACCATATATTTT

V gene: TRBV9
clone size: .
CDR3 length: 12
D gene: .
J gene: TRBJ2-7
CDR3 protein: CASSVATGEQYF
CDR3 DNA: TGTGCCAGCAGCGTAGCGACAGGCGAGCAGTACTTC

V gene: TRBV19
clone size: .
CDR3 length: 13
D gene: .
J gene: TRBJ2-7
CDR3 protein: CASSASRDYEQYF
CDR3 DNA: TGTGCCAGTAGTGCCAGTCGGGACTACGAGCAGTACTTC

V gene: TRBV9
clone size: once
CDR3 length: 14
D gene: .
J gene: TRBJ1-1
CDR3 protein: CASSVGFSNTEAFF
CDR3 DNA: TGTGCCAGCAGCGTAGGCTTTTCTAACACTGAAGCTTTCTTT

V gene: TRBV5-5
clone size: .
CDR3 length: 14
D gene: TRBD1
J gene: TRBJ2-7
CDR3 protein: CASSSGQGSYEQYF
CDR3 DNA: TGTGCCAGCAGCTCCGGACAGGGGAGCTACGAGCAGTACTTC

V gene: TRBV5-6
clone size: .
CDR3 length: 14
D gene: .
J gene: TRBJ1-2
CDR3 protein: CASSLPPGGYGYTF
CDR3 DNA: TGTGCCAGCAGCTTACCCCCTGGTGGCTATGGCTACACCTTC

V gene: TRBV19
clone size: .
CDR3 length: 17
D gene: TRBD1
J gene: TRBJ1-2
CDR3 protein: CASSTVSGTGAGYGYTF
CDR3 DNA: TGTGCCAGTAGTACGGTCTCCGGGACAGGGGCTGGGTATGGCTACACCTTC

V gene: TRBV10-3
clone size: once
CDR3 length: 16
D gene: TRBD2
J gene: TRBJ2-1
CDR3 protein: CAISRTSGPSYNEQFF
CDR3 DNA: TGTGCCATCAGTCGGACTAGCGGCCCGTCCTACAATGAGCAGTTCTTC

V gene: TRBV7-6
clone size: medium-sized
CDR3 length: 12
D gene: TRBD2
J gene: TRBJ2-5
CDR3 protein: CASSLREETQYF
CDR3 DNA: TGTGCCAGCAGCTTGCGGGAGGAGACCCAGTACTTC

V gene: TRBV29-1
clone size: .
CDR3 length: 11
D gene: .
J gene: TRBJ2-7
CDR3 protein: CSVGISYEQYF
CDR3 DNA: TGCAGCGTGGGTATCTCCTACGAGCAGTACTTC

V gene: TRBV28
clone size: .
CDR3 length: 17
D gene: TRBD1
J gene: TRBJ1-1
CDR3 protein: CASTRRDRVSSVTEAFF
CDR3 DNA: TGTGCCTCGACAAGAAGAGACAGGGTTAGTTCAGTCACTGAAGCTTTCTTT

V gene: TRBV29-1
clone size: .
CDR3 length: 14
D gene: TRBD2
J gene: TRBJ2-1
CDR3 protein: CSVEPGTSSHEQFF
CDR3 DNA: TGCAGCGTTGAACCAGGGACTAGTTCGCATGAGCAGTTCTTC

V gene: TRBV9
clone size: .
CDR3 length: 15
D gene: .
J gene: TRBJ2-1
CDR3 protein: CASSDEGLAYNEQFF
CDR3 DNA: TGTGCCAGCAGCGATGAGGGGCTGGCCTACAATGAGCAGTTCTTC

V gene: TRBV9
clone size: .
CDR3 length: 16
D gene: .
J gene: TRBJ2-3
CDR3 protein: CASSVGTKLRTDTQYF
CDR3 DNA: TGTGCCAGCAGCGTAGGTACGAAATTACGCACAGATACGCAGTATTTT

V gene: TRBV4-1
clone size: .
CDR3 length: 14
D gene: .
J gene: TRBJ2-7
CDR3 protein: CASSQATDFYEQYF
CDR3 DNA: TGCGCCAGCAGCCAGGCGACAGATTTCTACGAGCAGTACTTC

V gene: TRBV27
clone size: .
CDR3 length: 13
D gene: TRBD1
J gene: TRBJ1-1
CDR3 protein: CASSGQGNTEAFF
CDR3 DNA: TGTGCCAGCAGTGGACAGGGGAACACTGAAGCTTTCTTT

V gene: TRBV5-6
clone size: .
CDR3 length: 19
D gene: TRBD2
J gene: TRBJ2-5
CDR3 protein: CASSLFPGLAGSEPWAQYF
CDR3 DNA: TGTGCCAGCAGCTTATTCCCGGGACTAGCGGGGAGTGAGCCATGGGCCCAGTACTTC

V gene: TRBV7-9
clone size: .
CDR3 length: 14
D gene: .
J gene: TRBJ2-1
CDR3 protein: CASSWAGGINEQFF
CDR3 DNA: TGTGCCAGCAGCTGGGCAGGTGGCATCAATGAGCAGTTCTTC

V gene: TRBV19
clone size: .
CDR3 length: 13
D gene: .
J gene: TRBJ1-5
CDR3 protein: CAVAGLPNQPQHF
CDR3 DNA: TGTGCCGTAGCGGGTCTCCCCAATCAGCCCCAGCATTTT

V gene: TRBV9
clone size: .
CDR3 length: 13
D gene: .
J gene: TRBJ1-1
CDR3 protein: CASSFNNGGEAFF
CDR3 DNA: TGTGCCAGCAGCTTTAATAATGGGGGTGAAGCTTTCTTT

V gene: TRBV7-8
clone size: .
CDR3 length: 14
D gene: .
J gene: TRBJ2-7
CDR3 protein: CASSPEGGTYEQYF
CDR3 DNA: TGTGCCAGCAGCCCAGAGGGCGGCACCTACGAGCAGTACTTC

V gene: TRBV6-5
clone size: .
CDR3 length: 14
D gene: TRBD1
J gene: TRBJ1-1
CDR3 protein: CASSHRGSGTEAFF
CDR3 DNA: TGTGCCAGCAGCCACAGGGGCAGTGGCACTGAAGCTTTCTTT

V gene: TRBV29-1
clone size: .
CDR3 length: 12
D gene: .
J gene: TRBJ1-1
CDR3 protein: CSVRGKGLEAFF
CDR3 DNA: TGCAGCGTCCGAGGGAAGGGGCTTGAAGCTTTCTTT

V gene: TRBV7-3
clone size: once
CDR3 length: 18
D gene: TRBD2
J gene: TRBJ2-7
CDR3 protein: CASSPLSSGAQGEYEQYF
CDR3 DNA: TGTGCCAGCAGCCCCTTATCTAGCGGGGCCCAAGGGGAGTACGAGCAGTACTTC

V gene: TRBV28
clone size: .
CDR3 length: 16
D gene: TRBD1
J gene: TRBJ1-5
CDR3 protein: CASSLRVGTGDQPQHF
CDR3 DNA: TGTGCCAGCAGTTTAAGGGTCGGGACAGGGGATCAGCCCCAGCATTTT

V gene: TRBV28
clone size: .
CDR3 length: 15
D gene: TRBD1
J gene: TRBJ1-2
CDR3 protein: CASSLGQGDVGGYTF
CDR3 DNA: TGTGCCAGCAGTCTTGGACAGGGAGATGTAGGCGGCTACACCTTC

V gene: TRBV5-6
clone size: .
CDR3 length: 12
D gene: .
J gene: TRBJ2-7
CDR3 protein: CASSLSTYEQYF
CDR3 DNA: TGTGCCAGCTCCTTGAGCACCTACGAGCAGTACTTC

V gene: TRBV11-2
clone size: once
CDR3 length: 15
D gene: TRBD1
J gene: TRBJ2-5
CDR3 protein: CASSSSAGGRETQYF
CDR3 DNA: TGTGCCAGCAGCTCTAGCGCAGGGGGCCGAGAGACCCAGTACTTC

V gene: TRBV4-2
clone size: .
CDR3 length: 14
D gene: .
J gene: TRBJ1-3
CDR3 protein: CASSQLGSGNTIYF
CDR3 DNA: TGTGCCAGCAGCCAACTGGGGAGTGGAAACACCATATATTTT

V gene: TRBV27
clone size: .
CDR3 length: 16
D gene: .
J gene: TRBJ2-1
CDR3 protein: CASSFDPGSIYNEQFF
CDR3 DNA: TGTGCCAGCAGTTTCGATCCGGGATCTATCTACAATGAGCAGTTCTTC

V gene: TRBV6-5
clone size: .
CDR3 length: 15
D gene: TRBD1
J gene: TRBJ1-1
CDR3 protein: CASSYVDRVATEAFF
CDR3 DNA: TGTGCCAGCAGTTACGTAGACAGGGTCGCGACTGAAGCTTTCTTT

V gene: TRBV2
clone size: .
CDR3 length: 11
D gene: .
J gene: TRBJ2-3
CDR3 protein: CAGVRGDTQYF
CDR3 DNA: TGTGCCGGGGTGCGTGGGGATACGCAGTATTTT

V gene: TRBV27
clone size: .
CDR3 length: 16
D gene: .
J gene: TRBJ2-3
CDR3 protein: CASSLVNHYLTDTQYF
CDR3 DNA: TGTGCCAGCAGTTTGGTAAACCACTATCTCACAGATACGCAGTATTTT

V gene: TRBV19
clone size: few
CDR3 length: 14
D gene: .
J gene: TRBJ1-5
CDR3 protein: CASRQVYSNQPQHF
CDR3 DNA: TGTGCCAGTAGGCAGGTGTATAGCAATCAGCCCCAGCATTTT

V gene: TRBV6-1
clone size: .
CDR3 length: 15
D gene: .
J gene: TRBJ2-1
CDR3 protein: CASSEVGGGAHEQFF
CDR3 DNA: TGTGCCAGCAGTGAAGTGGGAGGGGGGGCCCATGAGCAGTTCTTC

V gene: TRBV29-1
clone size: .
CDR3 length: 12
D gene: .
J gene: TRBJ1-1
CDR3 protein: CSVVGVSTEAFF
CDR3 DNA: TGCAGCGTTGTCGGGGTCAGCACTGAAGCTTTCTTT

V gene: TRBV27
clone size: .
CDR3 length: 13
D gene: .
J gene: TRBJ2-5
CDR3 protein: CASSFTGEETQYF
CDR3 DNA: TGTGCCAGCAGTTTTACCGGCGAAGAGACCCAGTACTTC

V gene: TRBV5-4
clone size: .
CDR3 length: 13
D gene: .
J gene: TRBJ2-3
CDR3 protein: CASSQWNTDTQYF
CDR3 DNA: TGTGCCAGCAGCCAGTGGAACACAGATACGCAGTATTTT